Included here is one T cell receptor beta chain sequence, with context. Its specificity is unknown. PCR involved 60 Vbeta and 13 Jbeta primers. In the source study's methods: About 9.9 million shared chains were among around 80 million unique TCR beta chains counted in a later analysis. Measured with immunoSEQ multiplex PCR; TCRdb has only the in-frame clones, and not every one. The V and J calls and clone size come from that table; D and trimming were worked out from the DNA. The sample yields 60,000 to 85,000 clones, approximately 82% seen once. This sample was taken from a study of cytomegalovirus exposure and HLA in healthy donors. The study, taken as a whole, reports: As a later analysis revealed, most CMV-associated TCR beta chains appeared HLA-restricted.

The CDR3 has 15 amino acids. Germline V lookup: CDR1 LGHNA, CDR2 YSLEER. The V gene end was trimmed by 3 bases and the J gene end by 2 bases; junction bases not matched to a gene: 6. The TCR was taken from a man in his 70s in good health and CMV-seropositive. The chain links TRBV4-3 to TRBJ2-7; 8 bases align to TRBD1. The specimen was PBMCs. CDR3 bases: TGCGCCAGCAGCCAGGCTGGACAGGGCGCCTACGAGCAGTACTTC. Translating it yields CASSQAGQGAYEQYF.